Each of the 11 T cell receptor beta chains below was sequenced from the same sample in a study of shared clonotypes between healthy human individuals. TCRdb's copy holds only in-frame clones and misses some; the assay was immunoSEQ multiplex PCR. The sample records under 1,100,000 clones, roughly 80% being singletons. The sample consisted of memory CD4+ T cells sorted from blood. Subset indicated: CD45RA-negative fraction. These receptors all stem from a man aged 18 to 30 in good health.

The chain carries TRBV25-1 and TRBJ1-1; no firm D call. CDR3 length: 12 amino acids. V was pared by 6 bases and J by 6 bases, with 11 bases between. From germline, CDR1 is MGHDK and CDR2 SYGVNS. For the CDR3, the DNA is TGTGCCAGCAGCAAGGGTGGGTCTGAAGCTTTCTTT. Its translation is CASSKGGSEAFF.

The CDR3 protein is CASQLSPGDEKLFF. CDR3 sequence (DNA): TGTGCCAGTCAGCTGAGTCCCGGCGATGAAAAACTGTTTTTT. J is TRBJ1-4 and V is TRBV14, with D unclear. Trimming cost V 9 bases and J 6 bases, with 17 bases left between them. CDR1 SGHDN and CDR2 FVKESK come from the germline V gene. The CDR3 sequence is 14 residues long.

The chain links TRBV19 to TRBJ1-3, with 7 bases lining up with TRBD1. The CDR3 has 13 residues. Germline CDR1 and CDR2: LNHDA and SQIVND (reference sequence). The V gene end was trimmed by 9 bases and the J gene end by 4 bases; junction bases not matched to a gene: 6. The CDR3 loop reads CASNRGPGNTIYF. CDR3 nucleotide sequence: TGTGCCAGCAACAGGGGTCCCGGAAACACCATATATTTT.

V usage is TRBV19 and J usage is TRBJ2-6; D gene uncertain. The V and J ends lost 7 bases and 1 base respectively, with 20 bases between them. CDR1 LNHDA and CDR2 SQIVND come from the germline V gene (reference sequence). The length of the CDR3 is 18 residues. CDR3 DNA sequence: TGTGCCAGTACCCCCGTGGTAGGGTTCCTATCTGGGGCCAACGTCCTGACTTTC. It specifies CASTPVVGFLSGANVLTF. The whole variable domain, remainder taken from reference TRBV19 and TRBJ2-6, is DGGITQSPKYLFRKEGQNVTLSCEQNLNHDAMYWYRQDPGQGLRLIYYSQIVNDFQKGDIAEGYSVSREKKESFPLTVTSAQKNPTAFYLCASTPVVGFLSGANVLTFGAGSRLTVL.

CDR3: CASSSQTGNTIYF. In nucleotides, the CDR3 is TGTGCCAGCAGTTCTCAGACTGGAAACACCATATATTTT. This sequence joins TRBV11-2 and TRBJ1-3; D is ambiguous. The CDR3 contains 13 residues. Per the germline V gene, CDR1 is SGHAT and CDR2 is FQNNGV. V was shortened by 6 bases and J by 2 bases, with 8 bases between the two germline ends.

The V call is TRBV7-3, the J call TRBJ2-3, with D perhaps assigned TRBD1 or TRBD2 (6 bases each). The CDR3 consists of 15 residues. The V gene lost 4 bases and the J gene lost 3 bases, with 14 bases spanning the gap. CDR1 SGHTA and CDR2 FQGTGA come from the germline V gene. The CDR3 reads CASSSLGGPTDTQYF. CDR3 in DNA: TGTGCCAGCAGCTCCCTCGGGGGCCCAACAGATACGCAGTATTTT.

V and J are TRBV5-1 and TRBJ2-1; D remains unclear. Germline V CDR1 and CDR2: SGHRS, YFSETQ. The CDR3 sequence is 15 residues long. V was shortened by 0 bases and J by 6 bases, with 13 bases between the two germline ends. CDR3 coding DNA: TGCGCCAGCAGCTTGGTGGGCCCCACGAGCAATGAGCAGTTCTTC. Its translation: CASSLVGPTSNEQFF.

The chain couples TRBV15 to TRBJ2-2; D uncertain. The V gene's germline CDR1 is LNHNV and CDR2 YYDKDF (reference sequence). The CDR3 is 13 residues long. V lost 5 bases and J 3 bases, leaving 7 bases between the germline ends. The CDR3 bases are TGTGCCACCAGCCGCCAGTACACCGGGGAGCTGTTTTTT. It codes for CATSRQYTGELFF.

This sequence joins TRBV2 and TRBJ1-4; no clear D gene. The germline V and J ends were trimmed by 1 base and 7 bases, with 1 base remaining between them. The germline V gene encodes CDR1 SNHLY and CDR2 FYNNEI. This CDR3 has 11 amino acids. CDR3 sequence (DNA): TGTGCCAGCAGTGAAGGTGAAAAACTGTTTTTT. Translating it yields CASSEGEKLFF.

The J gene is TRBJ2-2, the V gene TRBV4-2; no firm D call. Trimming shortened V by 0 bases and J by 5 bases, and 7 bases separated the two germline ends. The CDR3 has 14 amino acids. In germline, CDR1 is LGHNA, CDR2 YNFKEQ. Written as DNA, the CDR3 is TGTGCCAGCAGCCAAGATTTGGGGACCGGGGAGCTGTTTTTT. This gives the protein CASSQDLGTGELFF.

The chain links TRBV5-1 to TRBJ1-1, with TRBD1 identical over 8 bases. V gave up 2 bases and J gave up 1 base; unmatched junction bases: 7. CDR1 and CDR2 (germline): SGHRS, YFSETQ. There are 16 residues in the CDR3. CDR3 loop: CASSLNRGLENTEAFF. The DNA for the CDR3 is TGCGCCAGCAGCTTAAACAGGGGGTTGGAGAACACTGAAGCTTTCTTT.